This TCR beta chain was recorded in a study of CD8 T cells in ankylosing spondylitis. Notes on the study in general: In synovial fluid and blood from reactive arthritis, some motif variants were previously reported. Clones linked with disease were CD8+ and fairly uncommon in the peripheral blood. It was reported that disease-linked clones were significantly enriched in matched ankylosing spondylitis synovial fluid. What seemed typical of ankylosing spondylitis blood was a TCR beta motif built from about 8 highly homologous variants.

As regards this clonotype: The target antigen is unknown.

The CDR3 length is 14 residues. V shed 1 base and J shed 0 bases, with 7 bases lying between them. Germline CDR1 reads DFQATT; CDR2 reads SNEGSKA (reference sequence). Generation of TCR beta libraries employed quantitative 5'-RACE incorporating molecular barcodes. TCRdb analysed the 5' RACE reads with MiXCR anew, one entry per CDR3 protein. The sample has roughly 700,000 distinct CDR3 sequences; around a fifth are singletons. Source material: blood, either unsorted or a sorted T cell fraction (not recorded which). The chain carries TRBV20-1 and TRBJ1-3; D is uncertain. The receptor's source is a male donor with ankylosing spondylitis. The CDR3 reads CSARVGSSGNTIYF. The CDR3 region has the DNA TGCAGTGCTAGAGTTGGCAGCTCTGGAAACACCATATATTTT.